The T cell receptor beta chain described here comes from a study of neurological immune-mediated disorders. CDR1 is SGHTA, CDR2 FQGNSA, per germline. V lost 4 bases and J lost 2, with 12 bases in between. CDR3 length: 15 amino acids. TCRdb analysed the 5' RACE reads with MiXCR anew, one entry per CDR3 protein. The table has about 10,000 distinct CDR3 sequences, approximately 24% seen once. Many counts were recorded for this clonotype. The sequence came from a woman aged 40-49 years with multiple sclerosis. The J gene is TRBJ2-1, the V gene TRBV7-2; no firm D call. Sequenced sample: CD8+ T cells from blood. As DNA, the CDR3 is TGTGCCAGCAGCTCCGCTATAACCCCCTACAATGAGCAGTTCTTC. Translating it yields CASSSAITPYNEQFF.